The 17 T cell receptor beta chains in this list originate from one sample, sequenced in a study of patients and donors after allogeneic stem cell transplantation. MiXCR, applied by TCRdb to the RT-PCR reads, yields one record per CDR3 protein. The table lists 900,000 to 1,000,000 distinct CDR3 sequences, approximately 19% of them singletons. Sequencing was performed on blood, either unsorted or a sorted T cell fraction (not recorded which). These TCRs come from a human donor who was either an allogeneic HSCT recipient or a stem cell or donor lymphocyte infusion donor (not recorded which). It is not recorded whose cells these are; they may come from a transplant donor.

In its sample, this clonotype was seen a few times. CDR3 protein: CASSQLPASMNTEAFF. The CDR3 nucleotides read TGCGCCAGCAGCCAACTTCCCGCCTCCATGAACACTGAAGCTTTCTTT. The chain uses TRBV5-1 and TRBJ1-1; no clear D gene. The CDR3 loop spans 16 amino acids. Germline CDR1 SGHRS, CDR2 YFSETQ. V gave up 4 bases and J gave up 0 bases, with 16 bases separating them.

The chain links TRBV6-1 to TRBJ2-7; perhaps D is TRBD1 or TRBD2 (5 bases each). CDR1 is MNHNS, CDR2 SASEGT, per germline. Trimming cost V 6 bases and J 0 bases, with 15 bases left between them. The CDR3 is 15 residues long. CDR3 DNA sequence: TGTGCCAGCAGCCGGGGACCCAGGAGCTCCTACGAGCAGTACTTC. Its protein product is CASSRGPRSSYEQYF.

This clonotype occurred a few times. For the CDR3, the DNA is TGTGCCAGCAGATCGGAGAACTTTGATTCACCCCTCCACTTT. Translated: CASRSENFDSPLHF. The V and J genes are TRBV12-3 or TRBV12-4 and TRBJ1-6; D gene unclear. Trimming took off 6 bases at V and 8 bases at J, with 14 bases between the two ends. The CDR3 length is 14 residues.

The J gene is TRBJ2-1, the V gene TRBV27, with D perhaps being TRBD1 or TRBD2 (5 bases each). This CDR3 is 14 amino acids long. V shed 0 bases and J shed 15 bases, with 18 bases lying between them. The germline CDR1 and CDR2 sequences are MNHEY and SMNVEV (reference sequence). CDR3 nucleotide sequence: TGTGCCAGCAGTTTATCGGGACCTAGGACTCCAGGGTTCTTC. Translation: CASSLSGPRTPGFF.

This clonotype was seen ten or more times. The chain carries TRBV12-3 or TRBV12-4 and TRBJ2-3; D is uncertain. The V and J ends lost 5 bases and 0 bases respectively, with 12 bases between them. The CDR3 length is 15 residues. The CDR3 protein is CASSTTRSSTDTQYF. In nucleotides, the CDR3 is TGTGCCAGCAGTACAACCAGGAGTAGCACAGATACGCAGTATTTT.

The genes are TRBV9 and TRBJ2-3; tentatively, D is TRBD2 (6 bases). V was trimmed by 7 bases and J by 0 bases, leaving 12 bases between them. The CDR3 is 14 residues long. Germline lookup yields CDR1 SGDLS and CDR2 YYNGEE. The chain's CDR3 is CASGGEPSTDTQYF. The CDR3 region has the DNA TGTGCCAGCGGAGGGGAACCTAGCACAGATACGCAGTATTTT.

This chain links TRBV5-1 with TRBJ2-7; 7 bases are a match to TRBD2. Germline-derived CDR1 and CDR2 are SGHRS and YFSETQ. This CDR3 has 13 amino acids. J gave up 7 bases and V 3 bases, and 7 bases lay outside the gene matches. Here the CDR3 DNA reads TGCGCCAGCAGCTGGCCCGGGGGGAGTGAGCAGTACTTC. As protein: CASSWPGGSEQYF.

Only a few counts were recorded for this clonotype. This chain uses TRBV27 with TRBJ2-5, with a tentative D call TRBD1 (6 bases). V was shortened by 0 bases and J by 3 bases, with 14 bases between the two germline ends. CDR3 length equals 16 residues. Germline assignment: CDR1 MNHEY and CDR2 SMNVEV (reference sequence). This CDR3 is CASSLSTVGAEETQYF. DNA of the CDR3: TGTGCCAGCAGTTTATCCACAGTGGGGGCGGAAGAGACCCAGTACTTC.

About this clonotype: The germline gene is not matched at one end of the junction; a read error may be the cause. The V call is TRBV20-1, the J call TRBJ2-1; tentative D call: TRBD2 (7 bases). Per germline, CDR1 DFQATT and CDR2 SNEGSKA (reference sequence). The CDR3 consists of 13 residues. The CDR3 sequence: CSAIKGGGDHASF. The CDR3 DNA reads TGCAGTGCAATAAAGGGGGGGGGCGACCACGCTTCCTTC.

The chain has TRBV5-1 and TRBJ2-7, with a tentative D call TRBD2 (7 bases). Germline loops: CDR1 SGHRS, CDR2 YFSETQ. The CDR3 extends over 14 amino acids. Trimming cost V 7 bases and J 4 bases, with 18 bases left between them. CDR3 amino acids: CASREGGGEYEQYF. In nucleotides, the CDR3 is TGCGCCAGCCGCGAGGGGGGAGGGGAATACGAGCAGTACTTC.

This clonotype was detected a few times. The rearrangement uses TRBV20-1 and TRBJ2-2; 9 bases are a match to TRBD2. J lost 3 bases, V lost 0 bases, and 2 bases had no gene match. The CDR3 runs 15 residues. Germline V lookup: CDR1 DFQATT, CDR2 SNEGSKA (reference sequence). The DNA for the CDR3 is TGCAGTGCTAGAGATGCGGGAGGGCACACCGGGGAGCTGTTTTTT. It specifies CSARDAGGHTGELFF.

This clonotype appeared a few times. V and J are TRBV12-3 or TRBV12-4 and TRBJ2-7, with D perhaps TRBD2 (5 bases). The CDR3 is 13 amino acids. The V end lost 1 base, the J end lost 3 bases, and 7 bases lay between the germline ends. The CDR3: CASSLEEVYEQYF. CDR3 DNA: TGTGCCAGCAGTTTAGAGGAGGTCTACGAGCAGTACTTC.

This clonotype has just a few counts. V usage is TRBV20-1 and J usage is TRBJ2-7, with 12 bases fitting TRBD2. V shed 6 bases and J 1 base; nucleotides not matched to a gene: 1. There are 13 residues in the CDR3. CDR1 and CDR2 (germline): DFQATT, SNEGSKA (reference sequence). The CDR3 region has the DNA TGCAGTGCGACTAGCGGGGGATCCTACGAGCAGTACTTC. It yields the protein CSATSGGSYEQYF.

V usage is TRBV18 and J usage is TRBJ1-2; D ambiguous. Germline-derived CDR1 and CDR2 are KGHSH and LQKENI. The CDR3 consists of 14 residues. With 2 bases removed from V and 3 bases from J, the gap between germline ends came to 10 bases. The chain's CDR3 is CASSPSRGHYGYTF. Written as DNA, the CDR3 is TGTGCCAGCTCACCATCACGGGGTCACTATGGCTACACCTTC.

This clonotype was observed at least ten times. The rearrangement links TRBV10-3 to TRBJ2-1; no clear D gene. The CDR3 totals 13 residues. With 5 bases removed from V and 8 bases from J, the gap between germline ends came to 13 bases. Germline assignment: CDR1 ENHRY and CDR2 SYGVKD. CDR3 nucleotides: TGTGCCATCAGTAGACGGACGGGCGATGAGCAGTTCTTC. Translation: CAISRRTGDEQFF.

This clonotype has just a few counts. The CDR3 DNA reads as TGCGCCAGCAGCCAAGATGGGGGTAACAGGGGCACTGAAGCTTTCTTT. Protein product: CASSQDGGNRGTEAFF. This sequence joins TRBV4-3 and TRBJ1-1; 7 bases line up with TRBD1. Trimming at V came to 0 bases and at J to 4 bases, leaving 8 bases not matched to a gene. This CDR3 comprises 16 residues. CDR1 LGHNA and CDR2 YSLEER come from the germline V gene.

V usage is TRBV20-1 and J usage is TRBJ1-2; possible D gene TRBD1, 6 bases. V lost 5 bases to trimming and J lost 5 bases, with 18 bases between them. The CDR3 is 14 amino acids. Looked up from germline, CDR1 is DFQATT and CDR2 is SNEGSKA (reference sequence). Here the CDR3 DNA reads TGCAGTGCTTTCCCGGCCAGGGGTGCTTATGGCTACACCTTC. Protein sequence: CSAFPARGAYGYTF.